These T cell receptor beta chains were read from a single sample in a study of identical twins. Each CDR3 protein is one row after TCRdb ran MiXCR on the 5' RACE reads. The repertoire includes under 250,000 distinct CDR3 sequences, 9.4% of them detected once, and 4% to 6% sits in the top ten. Material: memory (CD45RO+) T cells sorted from blood. The receptor source for this set is a young woman in good health. The conserved cysteine and the conserved F or W are not part of the CDR3 here.

V	J	CDR3
TRBV20-1	TRBJ2-3	SAPGTFTDTQY
TRBV21-1	TRBJ2-7	ASSKSLGRYGQQLYEQY
TRBV3-1	TRBJ2-1	ASSQKAGNEQF
TRBV6-8	TRBJ2-7	ASRLVFRSQTYEQY
TRBV6-4	TRBJ1-1	ASSDSAGGKTEAF
TRBV2	TRBJ2-5	ASSEAHRGQTQY
TRBV6-1	TRBJ2-2	ASSKDPGQGNTGELF
TRBV11-2	TRBJ2-2	ASSSRDSANTGELF
TRBV6-2/TRBV6-3	TRBJ2-1	ASSWGLVYNEQF
TRBV18	TRBJ1-5	ASSSGGGKLQH
TRBV12-3/TRBV12-4	TRBJ2-7	ASSSTSGGFYEQY
TRBV7-9	TRBJ2-5	ASSSPRGSETQY
TRBV5-1	TRBJ1-2	ASSGHYGYT
TRBV10-1	TRBJ2-1	ASSDQGYNEQF
TRBV12-3/TRBV12-4	TRBJ2-2	ASTLTTRTGELF
TRBV18	TRBJ2-5	ASSSAAVRETQY
TRBV20-1	TRBJ2-5	SARVTSGRRETQY
TRBV15	TRBJ2-1	ATSRTGPYNEQF
TRBV11-3	TRBJ2-5	ASSLDTGNQETQY
TRBV7-2	TRBJ2-5	ASSFGTSGSVGTQY
TRBV7-9	TRBJ1-5	ASSVFPNQPQH
TRBV5-5	TRBJ2-2	ASSPWGGANTGELF
TRBV7-3	TRBJ2-3	ASSNNLANTQY
TRBV4-2	TRBJ2-2	ASSQDKVLENTGELF